This TCR beta chain was captured in a study of blood T cell repertoires in COVID-19. Study as a whole: The study drew acute and convalescent COVID-19 samples from the United States, Italy and Spain.

Trimming stripped 0 bases from V and 7 bases from J, with 11 bases between. This CDR3 is 14 amino acids long. Germline lookup yields CDR1 SGHDT and CDR2 YYEEEE. The Seattle site enrolled patients during active infection and followed them longitudinally. TCRdb's table, derived via immunoSEQ multiplex PCR, lists solely in-frame clones and lacks some. The table includes some 450,000 clones, around 90% detected once. The chain links TRBV5-6 to TRBJ1-5; TRBD1 might be the D (5 bases). The sequencing sample was made of peripheral blood. The origin of this receptor is a young man with COVID-19, enrolled during active disease. The chain's CDR3 is CASSLGQGGQPQHF. The CDR3 coding sequence is TGTGCCAGCAGCTTGGGGCAGGGAGGCCAGCCCCAGCATTTT.